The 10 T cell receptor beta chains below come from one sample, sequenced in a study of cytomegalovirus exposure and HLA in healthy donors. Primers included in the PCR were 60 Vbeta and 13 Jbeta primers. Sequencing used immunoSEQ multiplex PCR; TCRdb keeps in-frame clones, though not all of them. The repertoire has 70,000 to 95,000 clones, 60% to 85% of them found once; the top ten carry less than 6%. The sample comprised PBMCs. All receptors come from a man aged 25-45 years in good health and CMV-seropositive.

The CDR3 loop is CASSLIGGTPQETQYF. CDR3 nucleotides: TGTGCCAGCAGCTTAATCGGGGGGACCCCCCAAGAGACCCAGTACTTC. V gene TRBV7-9 combines with J gene TRBJ2-5, with TRBD2 matching 7 bases. The length of the CDR3 is 16 residues. The germline V gene has CDR1 SEHNR and CDR2 FQNEAQ (reference sequence). V gave up 2 bases and J gave up 1 base; unmatched junction bases: 7.

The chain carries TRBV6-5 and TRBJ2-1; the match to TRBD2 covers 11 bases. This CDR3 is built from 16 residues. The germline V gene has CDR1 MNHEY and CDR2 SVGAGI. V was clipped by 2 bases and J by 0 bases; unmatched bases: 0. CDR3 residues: CASSYTSGSSYNEQFF. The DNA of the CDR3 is TGTGCCAGCAGTTACACTAGCGGGAGCTCCTACAATGAGCAGTTCTTC.

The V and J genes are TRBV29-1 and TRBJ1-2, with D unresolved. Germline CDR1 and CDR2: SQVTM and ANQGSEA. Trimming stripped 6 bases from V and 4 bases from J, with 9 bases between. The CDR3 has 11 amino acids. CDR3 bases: TGCAGCGTCAGTGAGGGCTATGGCTACACCTTC. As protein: CSVSEGYGYTF.

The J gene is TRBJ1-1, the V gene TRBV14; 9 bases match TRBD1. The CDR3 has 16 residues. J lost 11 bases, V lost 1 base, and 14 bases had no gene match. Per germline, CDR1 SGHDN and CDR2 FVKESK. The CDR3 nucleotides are TGTGCCAGCAGCCAAGGAAGGTCCCGGACAGGGGAAAACGCTTTCTTT. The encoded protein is CASSQGRSRTGENAFF.

CDR3 in amino acids: CASSFSRVRNSPLHF. The DNA of the CDR3 is TGTGCCAGCAGCTTTTCCAGGGTGAGGAATTCACCCCTCCACTTT. The chain joins TRBV7-9 to TRBJ1-6; D may be TRBD1 (5 bases). V was pared by 3 bases and J by 7 bases, with 13 bases between. The CDR3 is made up of 15 amino acids. Germline V CDR1 and CDR2: SEHNR, FQNEAQ (reference sequence). The variable domain in full, completed from reference TRBV7-9 and TRBJ1-6, reads DTGVSQNPRHKITKRGQNVTFRCDPISEHNRLYWYRQTLGQGPEFLTYFQNEAQLEKSRLLSDRFSAERPKGSFSTLEIQRTEQGDSAMYLCASSFSRVRNSPLHFGNGTRLTVT.

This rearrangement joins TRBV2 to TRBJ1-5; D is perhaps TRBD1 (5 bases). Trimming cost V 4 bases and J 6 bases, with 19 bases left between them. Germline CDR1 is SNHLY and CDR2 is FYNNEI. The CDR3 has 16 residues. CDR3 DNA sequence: TGTGCCAGCAGTGGGGGGTTGGGGGTTAGCGGTCAGCCCCAGCATTTT. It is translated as CASSGGLGVSGQPQHF. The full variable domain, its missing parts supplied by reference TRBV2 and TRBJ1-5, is EPEVTQTPSHQVTQMGQEVILRCVPISNHLYFYWYRQILGQKVEFLVSFYNNEISEKSEIFDDQFSVERPDGSNFTLKIRSTKLEDSAMYFCASSGGLGVSGQPQHFGDGTRLSIL.

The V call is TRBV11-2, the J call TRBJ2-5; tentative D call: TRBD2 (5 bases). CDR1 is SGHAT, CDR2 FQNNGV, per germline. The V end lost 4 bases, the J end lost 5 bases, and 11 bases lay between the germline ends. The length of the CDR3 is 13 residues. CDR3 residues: CASSWRRGETQYF. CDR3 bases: TGTGCCAGCAGCTGGAGAAGAGGGGAGACCCAGTACTTC.

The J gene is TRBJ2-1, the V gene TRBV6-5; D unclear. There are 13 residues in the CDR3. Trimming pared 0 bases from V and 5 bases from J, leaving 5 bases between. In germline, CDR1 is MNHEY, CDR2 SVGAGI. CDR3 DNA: TGTGCCAGCAGTTACTCGTCCGACAATGAGCAGTTCTTC. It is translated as CASSYSSDNEQFF.

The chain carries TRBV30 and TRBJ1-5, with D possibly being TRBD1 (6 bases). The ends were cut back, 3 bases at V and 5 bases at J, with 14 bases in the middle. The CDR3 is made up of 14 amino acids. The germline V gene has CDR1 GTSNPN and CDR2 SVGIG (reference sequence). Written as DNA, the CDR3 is TGTGCCTGGAGGGCACAGGGTTCTTATCAGCCCCAGCATTTT. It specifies CAWRAQGSYQPQHF.

The CDR3 loop reads CASSLDRGTYGYTF. The DNA for the CDR3 is TGTGCCAGCAGCTTGGACAGAGGGACCTATGGCTACACCTTC. This chain connects TRBV6-1 to TRBJ1-2; tentatively, D is TRBD1 (6 bases). V was clipped by 6 bases and J by 4 bases, with 15 bases between them. This CDR3 spans 14 amino acids. Per the germline V gene, CDR1 is MNHNS and CDR2 is SASEGT.